One TCR beta chain is described in this entry. The antigen remains unidentified. The CDR3 runs 17 residues. Germline trimming cut 1 base from V and 0 bases from J; bases unmatched to any gene: 9. Germline CDR1 and CDR2: LNHDA and SQIVND (reference sequence). The data originate from a study of cytotoxic CD8 clonotypes in ibrutinib-treated CLL. Turning to the study itself: A median 12 months of treatment, range 6 to 36, preceded the collection of response samples. Mean yields were roughly 240,000 productive templates and 90,000 or so productive rearrangements per sample. Findings and caveats of the study: Clonality was higher at baseline than in age-matched healthy donors and tracked circulating CD8+ T-cell counts.

Sequencing was performed with immunoSEQ multiplex PCR; in TCRdb, only in-frame clones are kept and a portion is missing. The sample holds some 200,000 clones, roughly 79% seen once. The clonotype was recovered from a human donor with chronic lymphocytic leukemia. The rearrangement uses TRBV19 and TRBJ2-7, with 7 bases identical to TRBD1. The sample here was PBMCs, taken after 12 months of ibrutinib treatment. The CDR3 DNA is TGTGCCAGTAGTATAGGGCGACCGGGACAGCCCTCCTACGAGCAGTACTTC. It translates to CASSIGRPGQPSYEQYF.